A single sample gave rise to the 22 T cell receptor beta chains below, sequenced in a study of blood T cell repertoires in COVID-19. The table came from immunoSEQ multiplex PCR; TCRdb's copy has only in-frame clones and leaves some out. The repertoire holds around 250,000 clones, 65% to 90% seen once, with 4% to 6% in the top ten. Sequencing was performed on peripheral blood. The origin of the receptors is a man aged 45-60 years with active or convalescent COVID-19.

This rearrangement joins TRBV6-5 to TRBJ2-7, with D uncertain. V was cut by 2 bases and J by 6 bases, with 8 bases left in between. The germline V gene has CDR1 MNHEY and CDR2 SVGAGI. CDR3 size: 12 residues. The CDR3 loop is CASSYPGGEQYF. CDR3 DNA sequence: TGTGCCAGCAGTTACCCCGGCGGCGAGCAGTACTTC.

The chain combines TRBV19 with TRBJ2-1; a possible D gene is TRBD2 (6 bases). The V gene lost 3 bases and the J gene lost 8 bases, with 8 bases spanning the gap. The CDR3 loop spans 12 amino acids. Looked up from germline, CDR1 is LNHDA and CDR2 is SQIVND (reference sequence). The CDR3 region has the DNA TGTGCCAGTAGTATCCCGGGGGATGAGCAGTTCTTC. It yields the protein CASSIPGDEQFF. The whole variable domain, remainder taken from reference TRBV19 and TRBJ2-1, is DGGITQSPKYLFRKEGQNVTLSCEQNLNHDAMYWYRQDPGQGLRLIYYSQIVNDFQKGDIAEGYSVSREKKESFPLTVTSAQKNPTAFYLCASSIPGDEQFFGPGTRLTVL.

This clone was counted many times. This chain joins TRBV29-1 and TRBJ2-1; a possible D gene is TRBD2 (6 bases). V was cut by 0 bases and J by 9 bases, with 15 bases left in between. The CDR3 contains 14 residues. Germline V lookup: CDR1 SQVTM, CDR2 ANQGSEA. The CDR3 sequence: CSVEDWPSVSEQFF. CDR3 sequence (DNA): TGCAGCGTTGAAGATTGGCCTAGCGTTAGTGAGCAGTTCTTC.

The chain uses TRBV4-1 and TRBJ1-5; D is ambiguous. The V gene's germline CDR1 is MGHRA and CDR2 YSYEKL. The CDR3 has 15 amino acids. Trimming took off 5 bases at V and 0 bases at J, with 11 bases between the two ends. CDR3 amino acids: CASSEWPYSNQPQHF. The CDR3 DNA reads TGCGCCAGCAGCGAATGGCCATATAGCAATCAGCCCCAGCATTTT.

The chain joins TRBV7-6 to TRBJ2-3; 11 bases agree with TRBD2. The CDR3 covers 17 residues. Germline V CDR1 and CDR2: SGHVS, FNYEAQ. V trimming: 1 base; J trimming: 3 bases; junction bases outside the gene matches: 6. Here the CDR3 reads CASSLGRLAGKTDTQYF. Here the CDR3 DNA reads TGTGCCAGCAGCTTAGGACGACTAGCGGGAAAGACAGATACGCAGTATTTT.

The rearrangement uses TRBV6-1 and TRBJ1-5; 8 nucleotides align to TRBD1. The CDR3 covers 16 residues. Germline V lookup: CDR1 MNHNS, CDR2 SASEGT. The J segment lost 6 bases and the V segment lost 2 bases, leaving 9 bases of the junction unmatched. CDR3 region: CASSEWGQDRSQPQHF. The CDR3 DNA reads TGTGCCAGCAGTGAATGGGGACAGGATCGATCTCAGCCCCAGCATTTT.

This chain joins TRBV4-1 and TRBJ2-7; 7 bases agree with TRBD2. With 2 bases clipped from V and 2 bases from J, the junction kept 6 bases outside the gene matches. The CDR3 consists of 15 residues. Germline values: CDR1 MGHRA, CDR2 YSYEKL. The chain's CDR3 is CASSQTLADTYEQYF. The CDR3, as DNA: TGCGCCAGCAGCCAAACCCTAGCGGATACCTACGAGCAGTACTTC.

The chain employs TRBV7-2 and TRBJ2-5; 8 bases fit TRBD2. Trimming cost V 2 bases and J 2 bases; bases outside gene matches: 1. Germline V gene lookup returns CDR1 SGHTA and CDR2 FQGNSA. The CDR3 has 14 amino acids. Here the CDR3 reads CASSLLAGQETQYF. In DNA, the CDR3 is TGTGCCAGCAGCTTACTAGCGGGTCAAGAGACCCAGTACTTC.

In nucleotides, the CDR3 is TGTGCCACCAGCATGACAGCTAACTATGGCTACACCTTC. Its translation: CATSMTANYGYTF. V usage is TRBV15 and J usage is TRBJ1-2; D is possibly TRBD1 (5 bases). V was clipped by 4 bases and J by 0 bases, with 6 bases between them. In germline, CDR1 is LNHNV, CDR2 YYDKDF (reference sequence). The CDR3 covers 13 residues.

The chain couples TRBV5-1 to TRBJ2-2; 12 nucleotides agree with TRBD2. CDR3 length: 17 amino acids. The ends lost 4 bases at V and 5 bases at J; junction bases unmatched: 9. The germline V gene has CDR1 SGHRS and CDR2 YFSETQ. CDR3 sequence reads: CASSLRTSGIWTGELFF. The CDR3 DNA reads TGCGCCAGCAGCCTAAGGACTAGCGGGATATGGACCGGGGAGCTGTTTTTT. The whole variable domain, filled in from reference TRBV5-1 and TRBJ2-2, reads KAGVTQTPRYLIKTRGQQVTLSCSPISGHRSVSWYQQTPGQGLQFLFEYFSETQRNKGNFPGRFSGRQFSNSRSEMNVSTLELGDSALYLCASSLRTSGIWTGELFFGEGSRLTVL.

CDR3: CAWELLEALSAFF. CDR3 nucleotides: TGTGCCTGGGAACTCCTGGAGGCCCTTAGTGCTTTCTTT. The chain links TRBV30 to TRBJ1-1, with D unresolved. Germline V gives CDR1 GTSNPN, CDR2 SVGIG (reference sequence). V lost 5 bases to trimming and J lost 11 bases, with 21 bases between them. The CDR3 contains 13 residues.

Here the CDR3 DNA reads TGCAGCGTTGAAGATCAAACGGGAAGCTCCTACAATGAGCAGTTCTTC. It translates to CSVEDQTGSSYNEQFF. The chain uses TRBV29-1 and TRBJ2-1; D possibly corresponds to TRBD2 (5 bases). Per the germline V gene, CDR1 is SQVTM and CDR2 is ANQGSEA. Trimming cost V 0 bases and J 0 bases, with 12 bases left between them. The CDR3 is 16 amino acids.

The chain couples TRBV4-3 to TRBJ2-7, with TRBD2 matching over 9 bases. V lost 4 bases and J lost 2; bases outside the gene matches: 12. CDR1 and CDR2 (germline): LGHNA, YSLEER. The CDR3 totals 17 residues. CDR3 coding DNA: TGCGCCAGCAGCCTGGGACTAGCCAAGGGGACCCCCTACGAGCAGTACTTC. Its protein is CASSLGLAKGTPYEQYF.

J is TRBJ2-1 and V is TRBV7-3, with TRBD1 identical over 7 bases. The junction had 10 bases not matched to a gene; V was cut back by 5 bases and J by 6 bases. The CDR3 spans 15 residues. Germline CDR1 reads SGHTA; CDR2 reads FQGTGA. CDR3 nucleotides: TGTGCCAGCAGCCCGGGACAGCCCCTCTCCAATGAGCAGTTCTTC. Translating gives CASSPGQPLSNEQFF.

This clone was found once. This chain uses TRBV18 with TRBJ1-1, with 10 bases that match TRBD1. The CDR3 consists of 15 residues. V shed 8 bases and J 5 bases; nucleotides not matched to a gene: 11. Germline CDR1 and CDR2: KGHSH and LQKENI. The DNA of the CDR3 is TGTGCCAGCACCCGACAGGGGGCGGATTTGACTGAAGCTTTCTTT. Its protein product is CASTRQGADLTEAFF.

This clone turned up a few times. The chain couples TRBV27 to TRBJ1-3, with 9 bases that match TRBD1. The V gene's germline CDR1 is MNHEY and CDR2 SMNVEV (reference sequence). With 5 bases clipped from V and 7 bases from J, the junction kept 9 bases outside the gene matches. This CDR3 is built from 15 residues. In nucleotides, the CDR3 is TGTGCCAGCAGTCCCACAGGGGGCATCGGTAACACCATATATTTT. As protein: CASSPTGGIGNTIYF.

The chain joins TRBV2 to TRBJ2-3; 13 positions agree with TRBD2. The CDR3 has 23 amino acids. The germline CDR1 and CDR2 sequences are SNHLY and FYNNEI. Losses at the gene ends were 5 bases for V and 0 bases for J; bases not matched to a gene: 23. CDR3 sequence (DNA): TGTGCCAGCAGTCCTACTAGCGGGAGGGCCCCTGGTCCCAGAACCCATAGCACAGATACGCAGTATTTT. Its protein product is CASSPTSGRAPGPRTHSTDTQYF.

Many counts were recorded for this clone. The chain employs TRBV6-5 and TRBJ1-3; no firm D call. Germline CDR1 and CDR2: MNHEY and SVGAGI. V gave up 4 bases and J gave up 7 bases, with 14 bases separating them. The CDR3 has 14 residues. The CDR3 spells CASSSSNEWNTIYF. The CDR3 DNA reads TGTGCCAGCAGTTCCTCTAATGAGTGGAACACCATATATTTT.

This clone was seen just once. The V call is TRBV28, the J call TRBJ2-2, with 12 nucleotides matching TRBD1. CDR3 length: 15 amino acids. The germline gives CDR1 MDHEN, CDR2 SYDVKM. The V segment lost 6 bases and the J segment 5 bases; nucleotides outside the gene matches: 4. In DNA, the CDR3 is TGTGCCAGCAGGGGACAGGGGGCGCGAACCGGGGAGCTGTTTTTT. Translating gives CASRGQGARTGELFF.

The V call is TRBV6-2 or TRBV6-3, the J call TRBJ1-5; D unresolved. CDR3 length equals 12 residues. Trimming took 0 bases from V and 7 from J, leaving 4 bases between them. Germline V gene data show CDR1 as MNHEY and CDR2 as SVGEGT. Here the CDR3 DNA reads TGTGCCAGCAGTTACTCTAGACAGCCCCAGCATTTT. Protein product: CASSYSRQPQHF.

V is TRBV9 and J is TRBJ2-4; TRBD2 matches at 10 bases. Per the germline V gene, CDR1 is SGDLS and CDR2 is YYNGEE. V shed 0 bases and J 6 bases; nucleotides not matched to a gene: 6. CDR3 length equals 16 residues. The chain's CDR3 is CASSVAAGGPGNIQYF. DNA of the CDR3: TGTGCCAGCAGCGTAGCAGCGGGAGGGCCCGGAAACATTCAGTACTTC. The entire variable domain, with the rest obtained from reference TRBV9 and TRBJ2-4, is as follows: DSGVTQTPKHLITATGQRVTLRCSPRSGDLSVYWYQQSLDQGLQFLIQYYNGEERAKGNILERFSAQQFPDLHSELNLSSLELGDSALYFCASSVAAGGPGNIQYFGAGTRLSVL.

The V call is TRBV12-3 or TRBV12-4, the J call TRBJ1-2; D is unresolved. With 7 bases removed from V and 2 bases from J, the gap between germline ends came to 8 bases. The CDR3 runs 12 residues. CDR3 sequence (DNA): TGTGCCAGCACTTACGGGAACTATGGCTACACCTTC. Translated, it gives CASTYGNYGYTF.